The present T cell receptor beta chain was sequenced within a study of blood T cell repertoires in COVID-19. This CDR3 is 14 amino acids long. CDR1 and CDR2 from the germline V gene are SGHVS and FQNEAQ. J gave up 9 bases and V 5 bases, and 12 bases lay outside the gene matches. TCRdb keeps only in-frame clones here, not all; method: immunoSEQ multiplex PCR. The table includes about 78,000 clones, around 83% detected once. The source of this sequence is a man between 45 and 60 years old with acute or convalescent COVID-19. Input material: peripheral blood. V and J are TRBV7-8 and TRBJ1-1; 7 nucleotides match TRBD1. The CDR3 is CASSDRGGAGKAFF. As DNA, the CDR3 is TGTGCCAGCAGCGACAGAGGGGGCGCGGGTAAAGCTTTCTTT.